Sequencing of this TCR beta chain was carried out in a study of T cell changes during pregnancy in multiple sclerosis. Data came from immunoSEQ multiplex PCR; TCRdb stores just in-frame clones and leaves some out. Of 70,000 to 95,000 clones in the sample, approximately 95% were seen once. The germline CDR1 and CDR2 sequences are LGHNA and YNFKEQ. There are 17 residues in the CDR3. Germline trimming cut 4 bases from V and 7 bases from J; bases unmatched to any gene: 15. This chain uses TRBV4-2 with TRBJ2-7, with TRBD2 matching over 11 bases. The sequence derives from a female donor in good health, enrolled as a control in a pregnancy study. The sequencing used peripheral blood, collected after pregnancy. The CDR3 here is CASSPNLNSGRGGEQYF. The CDR3 DNA reads as TGTGCCAGCAGCCCCAACCTAAATAGCGGGAGGGGGGGGGAGCAGTACTTC.